This TCR beta chain was captured by sequencing in a study of blood T cell repertoires in COVID-19. Study context: Donors in the United States, Italy and Spain gave samples during acute or convalescent COVID-19. Sources were T cells, B-cell-depleted T cells, or PBMCs; the material itself was cDNA or gDNA.

CDR1 is SGHRS and CDR2 is YFSETQ in the germline V gene. The CDR3 is 14 residues long. The V segment lost 4 bases and the J segment 6 bases; nucleotides outside the gene matches: 10. Original methodology: Amplifying reference gene primers gave estimates of nucleated cell counts. Profiling relied on immunoSEQ multiplex PCR, and the TCRdb table lists in-frame clones only, not all of them. The D gene and trimming were derived from the DNA, and the V and J assignments and clone size from that table. The sample carries about 100,000 clones, over 80% recorded once. The sequencing input was peripheral blood. The receptor comes from a man aged 45-65 years with active or convalescent COVID-19. The rearrangement links TRBV5-1 to TRBJ2-7, with 7 bases lining up with TRBD1. The CDR3 protein is CASSVGQTHGEQYF. The CDR3 nucleotides are TGCGCCAGCAGCGTGGGACAGACCCACGGCGAGCAGTACTTC. Variable domain in full (rest from reference TRBV5-1 and TRBJ2-7): KAGVTQTPRYLIKTRGQQVTLSCSPISGHRSVSWYQQTPGQGLQFLFEYFSETQRNKGNFPGRFSGRQFSNSRSEMNVSTLELGDSALYLCASSVGQTHGEQYFGPGTRLTVT.